Presented here are 18 T cell receptor beta chains from one specimen sequenced in a study of T cell repertoires in cytomegalovirus infection. TCRdb reprocessed the reads via MiXCR and lists one record per CDR3 protein. The table lists fewer than 550,000 distinct CDR3 sequences, 15% to 20% of them singletons. Material: CD8+ T cells from PBMCs. The receptors originated from a human donor in good health (CMV status not recorded). Some clones in this sample may be carry-over from other donors' samples.

This clonotype appeared many times. The gene calls are TRBV4-1 and TRBJ1-5; D gene unclear. The germline CDR1 and CDR2 sequences are MGHRA and YSYEKL. The CDR3 is 15 amino acids. V was trimmed by 2 bases and J by 1 base, leaving 9 bases between them. CDR3 residues: CASSQTDGSNQPQHF. In DNA form, the CDR3 reads TGCGCCAGCAGCCAAACTGACGGCAGCAATCAGCCCCAGCATTTT.

This clonotype was counted ten times or more. The chain has TRBV24-1 and TRBJ2-3; 9 bases align to TRBD2. Unmatched junction bases numbered 3, after V lost 2 bases and J lost 4 bases. The CDR3 covers 15 residues. Germline V lookup: CDR1 KGHDR, CDR2 SFDVKD. The DNA of the CDR3 is TGTGCCACCAGTGATTGGACTAGCGCCGCAGATACGCAGTATTTT. Protein sequence: CATSDWTSAADTQYF.

This clonotype showed up just a few times. V usage is TRBV15 and J usage is TRBJ1-2; TRBD1 is a possible D gene (5 bases). The CDR3 runs to 13 residues. V shed 1 base and J shed 4 bases, with 7 bases lying between them. Germline V CDR1 and CDR2: LNHNV, YYDKDF (reference sequence). For the CDR3, the DNA is TGTGCCACCAGCAGAGTACAGGTCTATGGCTACACCTTC. This codes for CATSRVQVYGYTF.

This clonotype has ten or more counts. The chain has TRBV7-8 and TRBJ2-4, with D tentatively TRBD1 or TRBD2 (5 bases each). The CDR3 totals 17 residues. CDR1 is SGHVS, CDR2 FQNEAQ, per germline. V lost 5 bases to trimming and J lost 0 bases, with 17 bases between them. The CDR3 region is CASSRSIVGPAKNIQYF. CDR3 nucleotides: TGTGCCAGCAGCCGTAGTATTGTGGGACCAGCCAAAAACATTCAGTACTTC.

The chain joins TRBV3-1 to TRBJ2-5, with D hard to call. The germline V gene has CDR1 LGHDT and CDR2 YNNKEL (reference sequence). The CDR3 sequence is 16 residues long. Trimming stripped 1 base from V and 2 bases from J, with 14 bases between. CDR3 sequence: CASSQGATLMQETQYF. The CDR3 DNA reads as TGTGCCAGCAGCCAAGGAGCTACCCTTATGCAAGAGACCCAGTACTTC.

This clonotype has ten or more counts. This CDR3 reads CASSLETSAYEQYF. CDR3 sequence (DNA): TGTGCCAGCAGCTTGGAGACTAGCGCATACGAGCAGTACTTC. V usage is TRBV7-9 and J usage is TRBJ2-7; 8 bases line up with TRBD2. The CDR3 contains 14 residues. V lost 3 bases, J lost 4 bases, and 5 bases stayed unmatched. The V gene's germline CDR1 is SEHNR and CDR2 FQNEAQ (reference sequence). Looking up the rest from reference TRBV7-9 and TRBJ2-7 gives the full variable domain: DTGVSQNPRHKITKRGQNVTFRCDPISEHNRLYWYRQTLGQGPEFLTYFQNEAQLEKSRLLSDRFSAERPKGSFSTLEIQRTEQGDSAMYLCASSLETSAYEQYFGPGTRLTVT.

This chain joins TRBV9 and TRBJ2-1, with D maybe TRBD2 (5 bases). Looked up from germline, CDR1 is SGDLS and CDR2 is YYNGEE. CDR3 size: 15 residues. V was clipped by 0 bases and J by 4 bases, with 11 bases between them. The CDR3 loop reads CASSVEAPGYNEQFF. CDR3 sequence (DNA): TGTGCCAGCAGCGTAGAAGCCCCGGGGTACAATGAGCAGTTCTTC.

V is TRBV20-1 and J is TRBJ2-1; TRBD2 aligns across 11 bases. Germline assignment: CDR1 DFQATT and CDR2 SNEGSKA (reference sequence). The length of the CDR3 is 17 residues. J lost 8 bases, V lost 3 bases, and 15 bases had no gene match. The CDR3 DNA is TGCAGTGCTAGCGGCCTTAACACGGGACTAGCGGTAGATGAGCAGTTCTTC. It translates to CSASGLNTGLAVDEQFF.

Comments on this clonotype: A junction boundary mismatches the germline segment, possibly from a read error. The chain has TRBV12-3 or TRBV12-4 and TRBJ1-1; D uncertain. The CDR3 has 12 residues. Written as DNA, the CDR3 is TGTGCCAGCAGTTTAACATGTACTGAAGATTTCTTT. Protein: CASSLTCTEDFF.

The chain carries TRBV11-3 and TRBJ1-3; 9 positions agree with TRBD1. This CDR3 spans 17 amino acids. Looked up from germline, CDR1 is SGHNT and CDR2 is YENEEA. The ends lost 1 base at V and 2 bases at J; junction bases unmatched: 6. The CDR3 is CASSLGPGQGPGNTIYF. The DNA of the CDR3 is TGTGCCAGCAGCTTAGGCCCCGGACAGGGGCCTGGAAACACCATATATTTT.

The chain is built from TRBV5-6 and TRBJ1-5; weak D call: TRBD1 (6 bases). This CDR3 spans 15 amino acids. CDR1 and CDR2 (germline): SGHDT, YYEEEE. V gave up 0 bases and J gave up 6 bases, with 13 bases separating them. CDR3 region: CASSLALQGSQPQHF. DNA of the CDR3: TGTGCCAGCAGCTTGGCCTTACAGGGCTCTCAGCCCCAGCATTTT. The full variable domain, rest sourced from reference TRBV5-6 and TRBJ1-5, is DAGVTQSPTHLIKTRGQQVTLRCSPKSGHDTVSWYQQALGQGPQFIFQYYEEEERQRGNFPDRFSGHQFPNYSSELNVNALLLGDSALYLCASSLALQGSQPQHFGDGTRLSIL.

This clonotype has ten or more counts. The chain links TRBV5-6 to TRBJ1-5; tentatively, D is TRBD1 (5 bases). Trimming took off 2 bases at V and 7 bases at J, with 13 bases between the two ends. The CDR3 covers 14 residues. CDR1 is SGHDT, CDR2 YYEEEE, per germline. CDR3 sequence reads: CASSLTGGRQPQHF. CDR3 DNA sequence: TGTGCCAGCAGCTTAACCGGGGGAAGACAGCCCCAGCATTTT. Variable domain in full (rest from reference TRBV5-6 and TRBJ1-5): DAGVTQSPTHLIKTRGQQVTLRCSPKSGHDTVSWYQQALGQGPQFIFQYYEEEERQRGNFPDRFSGHQFPNYSSELNVNALLLGDSALYLCASSLTGGRQPQHFGDGTRLSIL.

This clonotype has at least ten counts. V is TRBV6-2 or TRBV6-3 and J is TRBJ2-7; 8 bases agree with TRBD2. The junction had 5 bases not matched to a gene; V was cut back by 2 bases and J by 2 bases. The CDR3 has 15 residues. In germline, CDR1 is MNHEY, CDR2 SVGEGT. CDR3 coding DNA: TGTGCCAGCAGTTACGGTGGGGGACTAGCCTACGAGCAGTACTTC. It translates to CASSYGGGLAYEQYF.

This clonotype was counted between two and nine times. V is TRBV9 and J is TRBJ2-3; no clear D. Germline loops: CDR1 SGDLS, CDR2 YYNGEE. The V gene lost 0 bases and the J gene lost 5 bases, with 4 bases spanning the gap. The CDR3 totals 12 residues. CDR3 loop: CASSVDEDTQYF. The CDR3 region has the DNA TGTGCCAGCAGCGTAGACGAAGATACGCAGTATTTT.

This clonotype was observed many times. This chain connects TRBV11-2 to TRBJ1-1; perhaps TRBD1 as D (5 bases). This CDR3 has 15 residues. Trimming cost V 0 bases and J 3 bases, with 11 bases left between them. The V gene's germline CDR1 is SGHAT and CDR2 FQNNGV. CDR3 residues: CASSLDGGGYTEAFF. The DNA of the CDR3 is TGTGCCAGCAGCTTAGATGGTGGGGGGTACACTGAAGCTTTCTTT.

This chain uses TRBV12-3 or TRBV12-4 with TRBJ1-2; no definite D call. This CDR3 has 15 amino acids. The germline V and J ends were trimmed by 4 bases and 4 bases, with 16 bases remaining between them. The CDR3 spells CASSWSGLLSYGYTF. The CDR3 DNA reads as TGTGCCAGCAGTTGGAGCGGGTTGCTGAGCTATGGCTACACCTTC.

The sample holds one count of this clonotype. This sequence may be a read error, since a much larger clone differs from it by one base. The conserved closing phenylalanine or tryptophan is absent in this CDR3, likely reflecting a read error. The chain joins TRBV11-2 to TRBJ2-1, with D unresolved. Trimming took off 3 bases at V and 9 bases at J, with 9 bases between the two ends. Germline values: CDR1 SGHAT, CDR2 FQNNGV. The CDR3 spans 12 residues. Here the CDR3 reads CASSFGSREQFL. Written as DNA, the CDR3 is TGTGCCAGCAGCTTCGGCTCCCGTGAGCAGTTCTTA.

V and J are TRBV29-1 and TRBJ2-7; 9 bases are shared with TRBD1. Germline V gives CDR1 SQVTM, CDR2 ANQGSEA. CDR3 size: 14 residues. The V gene end was trimmed by 4 bases and the J gene end by 0 bases; junction bases not matched to a gene: 4. Here the CDR3 reads CSVVGTGNSYEQYF. Written as DNA, the CDR3 is TGCAGCGTTGTTGGGACAGGGAACTCCTACGAGCAGTACTTC.